Listed below are T cell receptor beta chains from one sample, sequenced in a study of blood T cell repertoires in COVID-19. Clones were read by immunoSEQ multiplex PCR, and TCRdb kept only the in-frame ones, dropping some. The sample contains roughly 150,000 clones, around 85% of which appear only once. The sample consisted of peripheral blood. The receptors shown here come from a man in his fifties with acute or convalescent COVID-19. CDR3s include the opening cysteine and the closing phenylalanine or tryptophan. D genes are given only for firm matches. The size of a clone is reported for some rows only, either as once, few or many, or as a class for expanded clones.

D: NA; V: TRBV28; size: NA; J: TRBJ1-3; CDR3: CASSGPGPGNTIYF; DNA: TGTGCCAGCAGTGGTCCAGGGCCTGGAAACACCATATATTTT
D: NA; V: TRBV27; size: once; J: TRBJ1-1; CDR3: CASSPTGETTEAFF; DNA: TGTGCCAGCAGCCCAACCGGGGAAACAACTGAAGCTTTCTTT
D: NA; V: TRBV9; size: NA; J: TRBJ2-7; CDR3: CASSVGPGSGYEQYF; DNA: TGTGCCAGCAGCGTAGGTCCAGGATCTGGATACGAGCAGTACTTC
D: NA; V: TRBV3-1/TRBV3-2; size: NA; J: TRBJ2-7; CDR3: CASSQAARAYEQYF; DNA: TGTGCCAGCAGCCAAGCGGCCAGGGCCTACGAGCAGTACTTC
D: TRBD1; V: TRBV29-1; size: NA; J: TRBJ2-6; CDR3: CSVAGGEGANVLTF; DNA: TGCAGCGTCGCAGGGGGTGAGGGGGCCAACGTCCTGACTTTC
D: NA; V: TRBV7-9; size: NA; J: TRBJ1-1; CDR3: CATTRKGEAFF; DNA: TGTGCCACCACGCGCAAGGGGGAAGCTTTCTTT
D: TRBD2; V: TRBV24-1; size: NA; J: TRBJ2-3; CDR3: CATSDFASGKGNTQYF; DNA: TGTGCCACCAGTGATTTCGCTAGCGGGAAGGGGAATACGCAGTATTTT
D: TRBD2; V: TRBV5-1; size: NA; J: TRBJ2-2; CDR3: CASSLGLADTGELFF; DNA: TGCGCCAGCAGCTTGGGACTAGCTGACACCGGGGAGCTGTTTTTT
D: TRBD1; V: TRBV5-6; size: NA; J: TRBJ2-7; CDR3: CASSLVGQGSSYEQYF; DNA: TGTGCCAGCAGCTTGGTCGGACAGGGGAGCTCCTACGAGCAGTACTTC
D: NA; V: TRBV5-1; size: NA; J: TRBJ2-7; CDR3: CASSLASSGDYSYEQYF; DNA: TGCGCCAGCAGCTTGGCATCCAGCGGAGACTATTCCTACGAGCAGTACTTC
D: NA; V: TRBV5-1; size: NA; J: TRBJ2-5; CDR3: CASSLSGTTQETQYF; DNA: TGCGCCAGCAGCTTGAGCGGGACAACTCAAGAGACCCAGTACTTC
D: NA; V: TRBV28; size: NA; J: TRBJ1-1; CDR3: CASSLSAGGAFF; DNA: TGTGCCAGCAGTTTATCGGCCGGGGGAGCTTTCTTT
D: NA; V: TRBV7-9; size: NA; J: TRBJ2-7; CDR3: CASISSNTYEQYF; DNA: TGTGCCAGCATATCATCTAATACCTACGAGCAGTACTTC
D: TRBD1; V: TRBV29-1; size: NA; J: TRBJ2-5; CDR3: CSVGTGEETQYF; DNA: TGCAGCGTTGGGACAGGGGAAGAGACCCAGTACTTC
D: NA; V: TRBV3-1/TRBV3-2; size: NA; J: TRBJ1-6; CDR3: CASSQESLHNSPLHF; DNA: TGTGCCAGCAGCCAAGAGTCACTTCATAATTCACCCCTCCACTTT
D: TRBD1; V: TRBV11-3; size: few; J: TRBJ1-1; CDR3: CASSSTRGYTEAFF; DNA: TGTGCCAGCAGCTCGACCAGGGGGTACACTGAAGCTTTCTTT
D: TRBD1; V: TRBV5-1; size: NA; J: TRBJ1-6; CDR3: CASSTGQGASNSPLHF; DNA: TGCGCCAGCAGCACGGGACAGGGGGCCAGTAATTCACCCCTCCACTTT
D: NA; V: TRBV5-1; size: NA; J: TRBJ1-2; CDR3: CASSLSGNYGYTF; DNA: TGCGCCAGCAGCTTGTCAGGGAACTATGGCTACACCTTC
D: NA; V: TRBV21-1; size: NA; J: TRBJ2-3; CDR3: CASSSHRGRGTDTQYF; DNA: TGTGCCAGCAGCAGCCACAGGGGGCGAGGGACAGATACGCAGTATTTT
D: NA; V: TRBV6-5; size: NA; J: TRBJ1-2; CDR3: CASSYLSNYGYTF; DNA: TGTGCCAGCAGTTACCTGTCTAACTATGGCTACACCTTC
D: NA; V: TRBV6-5; size: NA; J: TRBJ2-7; CDR3: CASSYLQGLSSYEQYF; DNA: TGTGCCAGCAGTTACCTACAGGGCCTGAGCTCCTACGAGCAGTACTTC
D: NA; V: TRBV30; size: once; J: TRBJ2-2; CDR3: CAWMGWDTNTGELFF; DNA: TGTGCCTGGATGGGTTGGGACACCAACACCGGGGAGCTGTTTTTT
D: TRBD2; V: TRBV2; size: NA; J: TRBJ2-3; CDR3: CASKSGATDTQYF; DNA: TGTGCCAGCAAAAGCGGGGCCACAGATACGCAGTATTTT
D: NA; V: TRBV9; size: NA; J: TRBJ2-7; CDR3: CASSVGRQLGIEQYF; DNA: TGTGCCAGCAGCGTAGGGAGGCAGTTGGGAATCGAGCAGTACTTC
D: TRBD2; V: TRBV9; size: NA; J: TRBJ2-3; CDR3: CASSAGGNTDTQYF; DNA: TGTGCCAGCTCCGCGGGGGGGAACACAGATACGCAGTATTTT
D: NA; V: TRBV2; size: NA; J: TRBJ2-3; CDR3: CASRRDTDTQYF; DNA: TGTGCCAGCAGGCGCGACACAGATACGCAGTATTTT
D: TRBD2; V: TRBV2; size: NA; J: TRBJ2-2; CDR3: CASSAGGNAGELFF; DNA: TGTGCCAGCAGCGCGGGGGGGAACGCCGGGGAGCTGTTTTTT
D: NA; V: TRBV7-2; size: NA; J: TRBJ1-5; CDR3: CASSLVSELNQPQHF; DNA: TGTGCCAGCAGCTTAGTATCCGAGCTCAATCAGCCCCAGCATTTT
D: TRBD1; V: TRBV7-9; size: NA; J: TRBJ2-1; CDR3: CASSRGQENEQFF; DNA: TGTGCCAGCAGCCGCGGACAGGAGAATGAGCAGTTCTTC
D: NA; V: TRBV30; size: NA; J: TRBJ2-7; CDR3: CAWRLGGKQYF; DNA: TGTGCCTGGAGATTGGGCGGGAAGCAGTACTTC
D: TRBD1; V: TRBV19; size: NA; J: TRBJ1-5; CDR3: CASSSTGGVYQPQHF; DNA: TGTGCCAGTAGTAGTACAGGGGGAGTCTATCAGCCCCAGCATTTT
D: NA; V: TRBV18; size: few; J: TRBJ1-3; CDR3: CASSPTSGSGNTIYF; DNA: TGTGCCAGCTCACCAACTAGTGGCTCTGGAAACACCATATATTTT